The 14 T cell receptor beta chains given below trace back to one sample, sequenced in a study of T cell responses to AZD1222 COVID-19 vaccine. Data came from immunoSEQ multiplex PCR; TCRdb stores just in-frame clones and leaves some out. This sample carries 120,000 or so clones, approximately 88% of them seen once, and the ten largest clones take around 20%. The specimen was peripheral blood, collected on day 0 of MenACWY control vaccination. Source of these receptors: an adult in good health.

V usage is TRBV7-6 and J usage is TRBJ1-6; TRBD1 might be the D (5 bases). The CDR3 contains 15 residues. Looked up from germline, CDR1 is SGHVS and CDR2 is FNYEAQ. V lost 2 bases, J lost 8 bases, and 13 bases lay in between. In nucleotides, the CDR3 is TGTGCCAGCAGCTTACGGGGGAGAGGAGATTCACCCCTCCACTTT. This gives the protein CASSLRGRGDSPLHF. The full variable domain, rest sourced from reference TRBV7-6 and TRBJ1-6, is GAGVSQSPRYKVTKRGQDVALRCDPISGHVSLYWYRQALGQGPEFLTYFNYEAQQDKSGLPNDRFSAERPEGSISTLTIQRTEQRDSAMYRCASSLRGRGDSPLHFGNGTRLTVT.

The rearrangement joins TRBV28 to TRBJ2-7; D gene unclear. Trimming stripped 6 bases from V and 3 bases from J, with 12 bases between. This CDR3 is built from 13 residues. Germline assignment: CDR1 MDHEN and CDR2 SYDVKM. For the CDR3, the DNA is TGTGCCAGCAGCCCGACACAGTACTACGAGCAGTACTTC. This sequence encodes CASSPTQYYEQYF.

The CDR3 region has the DNA TGTGCCAGCAGCTTGGACGCAGGGGCGGGAAACACCATATATTTT. This sequence encodes CASSLDAGAGNTIYF. This chain uses TRBV5-4 with TRBJ1-3; D possibly corresponds to TRBD1 (6 bases). The germline V gene encodes CDR1 SGHNT and CDR2 YYREEE (reference sequence). V lost 0 bases to trimming and J lost 4 bases, with 11 bases between them. CDR3 length: 15 amino acids.

The rearrangement links TRBV11-2 to TRBJ2-7; D may be TRBD1 (7 bases). Germline CDR1 SGHAT, CDR2 FQNNGV. The V end was cut by 6 bases, the J end by 2 bases, with 14 bases between. This CDR3 comprises 14 residues. DNA of the CDR3: TGTGCCAGCAGACTCCGCGGGACAGCCTACGAGCAGTACTTC. Amino acid sequence: CASRLRGTAYEQYF.

The chain couples TRBV7-2 to TRBJ2-5, with 9 bases lining up with TRBD2. V dropped 3 bases and J dropped 4; count of bases not matched to a gene: 0. The CDR3 has 13 residues. The germline CDR1 and CDR2 sequences are SGHTA and FQGNSA. The CDR3 spells CASSFSGGETQYF. CDR3 nucleotides: TGTGCCAGCAGCTTTAGCGGGGGAGAGACCCAGTACTTC.

The chain couples TRBV19 to TRBJ1-1; 9 bases line up with TRBD1. The CDR3 loop spans 17 amino acids. V shed 9 bases, J shed 0 bases, and the junction held 14 bases outside the gene matches. Germline values: CDR1 LNHDA, CDR2 SQIVND (reference sequence). The CDR3 region has the DNA TGTGCCAGCGTCTCCGGGACAGGGCTAAATCTGAACACTGAAGCTTTCTTT. Its protein is CASVSGTGLNLNTEAFF.

This chain joins TRBV6-5 and TRBJ2-5; no clear D gene. The CDR3 spans 14 residues. Germline CDR1 MNHEY, CDR2 SVGAGI. Trimming removed 0 bases from V and 2 bases from J, with 7 bases in between. The CDR3 loop reads CASSYSPVQETQYF. The CDR3 region has the DNA TGTGCCAGCAGTTACTCGCCGGTTCAAGAGACCCAGTACTTC.

CDR3 sequence: CASSDYGDSDTGELFF. Written as DNA, the CDR3 is TGCGCCAGCAGTGATTACGGGGATTCGGACACCGGGGAGCTGTTTTTT. The chain joins TRBV10-2 to TRBJ2-2; the D gene is possibly TRBD2 (5 bases). Germline CDR1 WSHSY, CDR2 SAAADI. The V and J ends lost 3 bases and 3 bases respectively, with 14 bases between them. The CDR3 has 16 amino acids.

V usage is TRBV29-1 and J usage is TRBJ1-1; D remains ambiguous. The CDR3 spans 12 residues. From germline, CDR1 is SQVTM and CDR2 ANQGSEA. V was pared by 4 bases and J by 5 bases, with 11 bases between. Here the CDR3 DNA reads TGCAGCGTTGGGTCGATGGGGACTGAAGCTTTCTTT. This codes for CSVGSMGTEAFF.

V is TRBV10-1 and J is TRBJ2-1, with 14 bases that match TRBD2. CDR1 is WNHNN and CDR2 is SYGVQD in the germline V gene (reference sequence). The CDR3 runs to 18 residues. The V segment lost 5 bases and the J segment 9 bases; nucleotides outside the gene matches: 15. In DNA form, the CDR3 reads TGCGCCAGCAGTACCTTCGGACTAGCGGGAGGTAGCCGGGTTGAGCAGTTCTTC. Amino acids: CASSTFGLAGGSRVEQFF.

J is TRBJ2-1 and V is TRBV29-1; 13 positions match TRBD2. V was pared by 6 bases and J by 4 bases, with 15 bases of the junction left unmatched. Germline V gene sequence: CDR1 SQVTM, CDR2 ANQGSEA. This CDR3 contains 18 residues. In nucleotides, the CDR3 is TGCAGCGTGAGGAGGATCTCCGGGACTAGCGGGGAATACAATGAGCAGTTCTTC. As protein: CSVRRISGTSGEYNEQFF.

This clone has only a few counts. The J gene is TRBJ2-1, the V gene TRBV2; D unclear. The CDR3 contains 17 residues. Germline CDR1 is SNHLY and CDR2 is FYNNEI. V was pared by 6 bases and J by 4 bases, with 22 bases between. The CDR3 DNA sequence: TGTGCCAGCAGGAAAGATCTGACTGGTGGGCGATACAATGAGCAGTTCTTC. Translating it yields CASRKDLTGGRYNEQFF. The full variable domain, its missing parts supplied by reference TRBV2 and TRBJ2-1, is EPEVTQTPSHQVTQMGQEVILRCVPISNHLYFYWYRQILGQKVEFLVSFYNNEISEKSEIFDDQFSVERPDGSNFTLKIRSTKLEDSAMYFCASRKDLTGGRYNEQFFGPGTRLTVL.

This rearrangement joins TRBV27 to TRBJ2-5, with 7 bases identical to TRBD1. V dropped 5 bases and J dropped 1; count of bases not matched to a gene: 13. This CDR3 is 17 amino acids long. Germline-derived CDR1 and CDR2 are MNHEY and SMNVEV (reference sequence). The CDR3: CASSPTRGQLLQETQYF. CDR3 coding DNA: TGTGCCAGCAGTCCGACCAGGGGACAGCTACTCCAAGAGACCCAGTACTTC.

The chain is built from TRBV19 and TRBJ1-6; D not certain. Germline CDR1 is LNHDA and CDR2 is SQIVND (reference sequence). The CDR3 consists of 15 residues. V lost 3 bases and J lost 8, with 14 bases in between. As DNA, the CDR3 is TGTGCCAGTAGTATTGGAGTAGGGATTGATTCACCCCTCCACTTT. Protein product: CASSIGVGIDSPLHF.